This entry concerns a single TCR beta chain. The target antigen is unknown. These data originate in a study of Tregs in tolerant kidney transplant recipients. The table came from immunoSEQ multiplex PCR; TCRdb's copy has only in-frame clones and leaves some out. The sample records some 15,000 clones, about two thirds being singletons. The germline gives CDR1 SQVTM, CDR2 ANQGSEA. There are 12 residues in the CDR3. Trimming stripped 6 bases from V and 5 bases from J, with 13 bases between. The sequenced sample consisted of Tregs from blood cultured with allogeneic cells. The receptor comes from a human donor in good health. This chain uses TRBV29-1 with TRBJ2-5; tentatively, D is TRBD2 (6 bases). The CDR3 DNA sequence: TGCAGCGTGTATGGGGGGTCGGAGACCCAGTACTTC. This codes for CSVYGGSETQYF.